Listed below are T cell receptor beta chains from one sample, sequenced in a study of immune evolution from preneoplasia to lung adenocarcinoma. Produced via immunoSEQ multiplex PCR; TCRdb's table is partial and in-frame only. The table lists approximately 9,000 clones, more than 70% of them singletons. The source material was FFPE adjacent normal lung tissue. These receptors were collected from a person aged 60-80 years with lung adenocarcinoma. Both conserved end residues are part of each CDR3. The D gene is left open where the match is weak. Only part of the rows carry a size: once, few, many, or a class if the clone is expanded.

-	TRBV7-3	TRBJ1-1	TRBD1	CASSLLGDSEAFF	TGTGCCAGCAGCCTGCTAGGGGACAGTGAAGCTTTCTTT
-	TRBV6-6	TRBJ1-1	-	CASSSDRDTEAFF	TGTGCCAGCAGTTCGGACAGAGACACTGAAGCTTTCTTT
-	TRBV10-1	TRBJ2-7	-	CASSDGGTGYEQYF	TGCGCCAGCAGTGACGGGGGTACGGGGTACGAGCAGTACTTC
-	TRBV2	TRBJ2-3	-	CASSADISTDTQYF	TGTGCCAGCAGCGCGGACATTAGCACAGATACGCAGTATTTT
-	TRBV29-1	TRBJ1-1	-	CSVHLGLNTEAFF	TGCAGCGTTCATCTGGGTTTGAACACTGAAGCTTTCTTT
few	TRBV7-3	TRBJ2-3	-	CASSLQPADTQYF	TGTGCCAGCAGCTTGCAACCCGCAGATACGCAGTATTTT
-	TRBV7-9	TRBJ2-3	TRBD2	CASSFQGTSATDTQYF	TGTGCCAGCAGCTTCCAGGGAACTAGCGCGACAGATACGCAGTATTTT
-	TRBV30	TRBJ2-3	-	CAWSSLTGTDTQYF	TGTGCCTGGAGTAGCCTTACAGGGACAGATACGCAGTATTTT
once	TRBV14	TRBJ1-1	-	CASSQTYNTEAFF	TGTGCCAGCAGCCAAACCTATAACACTGAAGCTTTCTTT
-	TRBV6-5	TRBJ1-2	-	CASSYSSSPGGYGYTF	TGTGCCAGCAGTTACTCGAGCAGCCCTGGGGGATATGGCTACACCTTC
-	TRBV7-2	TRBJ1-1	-	CASSLGREAFF	TGTGCCAGCAGCTTAGGCCGGGAAGCTTTCTTT
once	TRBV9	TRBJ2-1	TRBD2	CASSVGGLAPNNEQFF	TGTGCCAGCAGCGTAGGGGGACTAGCCCCGAACAATGAGCAGTTCTTC
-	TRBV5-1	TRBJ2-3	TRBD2	CASSLAGTSLTDTQYF	TGCGCCAGCAGCTTGGCCGGGACTAGCCTCACAGATACGCAGTATTTT
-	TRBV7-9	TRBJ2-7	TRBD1	CASSPSVGTGVFYEQYF	TGTGCCAGCAGCCCTAGCGTCGGGACAGGGGTCTTCTACGAGCAGTACTTC
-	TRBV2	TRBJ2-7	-	CASGTHYEQYF	TGTGCCAGCGGGACCCACTACGAGCAGTACTTC
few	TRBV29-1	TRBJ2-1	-	CSVVPGVWNEQFF	TGCAGCGTTGTGCCAGGGGTCTGGAATGAGCAGTTCTTC
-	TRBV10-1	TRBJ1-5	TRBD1	CASSEQGTPVNQPQHF	TGCGCCAGCAGTGAACAGGGGACCCCAGTAAATCAGCCCCAGCATTTT
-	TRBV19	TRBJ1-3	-	CASRSGTPVSGNTIYF	TGTGCCAGTAGATCCGGGACGCCTGTCTCTGGAAACACCATATATTTT
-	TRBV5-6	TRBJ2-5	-	CASSWISGSETQYF	TGTGCCAGCAGCTGGATTTCGGGATCAGAGACCCAGTACTTC
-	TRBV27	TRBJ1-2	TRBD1	CASSRQGLANYGYTF	TGTGCCAGCAGTAGACAGGGGTTAGCTAACTATGGCTACACCTTC
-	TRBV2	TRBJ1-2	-	CAVVGGVEYGYTF	TGTGCCGTTGTGGGGGGGGTCGAATATGGCTACACCTTC
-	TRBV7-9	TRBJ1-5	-	CASSFGRVDQPQHF	TGTGCCAGCAGCTTCGGAAGGGTCGATCAGCCCCAGCATTTT
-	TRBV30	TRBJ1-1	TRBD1	CAWSSPTGIRTEAFF	TGTGCCTGGAGCTCCCCGACAGGGATACGCACTGAAGCTTTCTTT
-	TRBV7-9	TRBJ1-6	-	CASSLAQSGSSSPLHF	TGTGCCAGCAGCTTGGCCCAAAGTGGTAGTAGTTCACCCCTCCACTTT
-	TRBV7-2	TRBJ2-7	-	CASSFNQGYEQYF	TGTGCCAGCAGCTTTAACCAGGGCTACGAGCAGTACTTC
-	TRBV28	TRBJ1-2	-	CASSSGDPFYGYTF	TGTGCCAGCAGTTCGGGGGACCCATTCTATGGCTACACCTTC
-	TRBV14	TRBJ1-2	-	CASSQDAVNGYTF	TGTGCCAGCAGCCAAGATGCCGTAAATGGCTACACCTTC
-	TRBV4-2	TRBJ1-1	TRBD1	CATNTGEEEAFF	TGTGCCACAAACACAGGGGAGGAGGAAGCTTTCTTT
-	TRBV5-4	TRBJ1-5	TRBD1	CASSLQGDQPQHF	TGTGCCAGCAGCTTGCAGGGGGATCAGCCCCAGCATTTT
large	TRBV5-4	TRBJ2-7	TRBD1	CASSLGRDSSYEQYF	TGTGCCAGCAGCTTGGGTCGGGACAGCTCCTACGAGCAGTACTTC
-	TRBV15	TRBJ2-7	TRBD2	CATSRVLGLAGNEQYF	TGTGCCACCAGCAGAGTATTAGGACTAGCGGGTAACGAGCAGTACTTC
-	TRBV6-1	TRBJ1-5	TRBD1	CASSKDRGEVGNQPQHF	TGTGCCAGCAGTAAAGACAGGGGTGAAGTAGGCAATCAGCCCCAGCATTTT
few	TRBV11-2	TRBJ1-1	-	CASSLAGRGTEAFF	TGTGCCAGCAGCTTAGCAGGGAGAGGGACTGAAGCTTTCTTT
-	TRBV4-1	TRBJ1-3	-	CASSQTRGNTIYF	TGCGCCAGCAGCCAAACTCGAGGAAACACCATATATTTT
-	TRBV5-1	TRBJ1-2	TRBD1	CASSSGTGNYGYTF	TGCGCCAGCAGCTCCGGGACAGGAAACTATGGCTACACCTTC
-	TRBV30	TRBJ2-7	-	CAWSAKGTDNEQYF	TGTGCCTGGTCTGCCAAGGGTACTGATAACGAGCAGTACTTC
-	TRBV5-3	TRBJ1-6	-	CARSLSHQPRPYNSPLHF	TGTGCCAGAAGCTTGTCCCACCAACCACGACCCTATAATTCACCCCTCCACTTT
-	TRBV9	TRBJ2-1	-	CASSAIRDWEYNEQFF	TGTGCCAGCAGCGCGATTCGGGACTGGGAATACAATGAGCAGTTCTTC
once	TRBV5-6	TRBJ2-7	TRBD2	CASSSLAGGQEQYF	TGTGCCAGCAGCTCACTAGCGGGAGGGCAAGAGCAGTACTTC
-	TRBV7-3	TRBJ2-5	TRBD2	CASSSSGGSQETQYF	TGTGCCAGCAGCTCTAGCGGGGGGTCCCAAGAGACCCAGTACTTC
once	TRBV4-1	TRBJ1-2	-	CASSQYTGYYGYTF	TGCGCCAGCAGCCAATACACAGGTTACTATGGCTACACCTTC
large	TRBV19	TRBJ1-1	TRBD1	CASSILSTGSNTEAFF	TGTGCCAGTAGTATCCTCTCGACAGGGTCGAACACTGAAGCTTTCTTT
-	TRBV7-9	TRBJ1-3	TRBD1	CASSTTGPLSGNTIYF	TGTGCCAGCAGCACGACAGGGCCACTCTCTGGAAACACCATATATTTT
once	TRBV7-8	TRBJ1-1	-	CASSLTRGSLEFEAFF	TGTGCCAGCAGTTTAACAAGAGGGTCCCTAGAGTTTGAAGCTTTCTTT
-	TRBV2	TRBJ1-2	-	CASSQNYGYTF	TGTGCCAGCAGCCAGAACTATGGCTACACCTTC
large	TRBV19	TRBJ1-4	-	CASSISTVDGNEKLFF	TGTGCCAGTAGTATCAGCACGGTCGACGGTAATGAAAAACTGTTTTTT
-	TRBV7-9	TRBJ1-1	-	CASTPNTEAFF	TGTGCCAGCACCCCTAACACTGAAGCTTTCTTT
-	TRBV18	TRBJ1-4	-	CASSGQTNEKLFF	TGTGCCAGCTCAGGACAGACAAATGAAAAACTGTTTTTT
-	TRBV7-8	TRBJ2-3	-	CASNSGVRDTQYF	TGTGCCAGCAACTCAGGGGTCCGGGATACGCAGTATTTT
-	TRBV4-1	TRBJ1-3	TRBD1	CASSQDRGPGNTIYF	TGCGCCAGCAGCCAAGACAGGGGGCCTGGAAACACCATATATTTT
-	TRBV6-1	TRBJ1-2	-	CASSEPGQSYGYTF	TGTGCCAGCAGCGAACCAGGACAAAGCTATGGCTACACCTTC
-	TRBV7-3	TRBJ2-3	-	CASSLVGGTDTQYF	TGTGCCAGCAGCTTAGTAGGGGGGACAGATACGCAGTATTTT
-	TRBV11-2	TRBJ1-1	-	CASSLERGGAIMNTEAFF	TGTGCCAGCAGCTTAGAGAGGGGGGGGGCCATCATGAACACTGAAGCTTTCTTT
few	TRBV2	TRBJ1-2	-	CASSDSDWTFNYGYTF	TGTGCCAGCAGTGATTCGGATTGGACATTTAACTATGGCTACACCTTC
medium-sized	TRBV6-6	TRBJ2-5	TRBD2	CASSYQAGGPEETQYF	TGTGCCAGCAGTTACCAAGCGGGGGGGCCTGAGGAGACCCAGTACTTC